Below, one T cell receptor (beta chain) is given with its context. This sample was included in a study of control samples from healthy donors and cancer patients. Germline V gives CDR1 SNHLY, CDR2 FYNNEI. V was trimmed by 6 bases and J by 4 bases, leaving 14 bases between them. There are 14 residues in the CDR3. The method was immunoSEQ multiplex PCR; TCRdb's version includes in-frame clones alone and lacks a portion of them. The sample records about 92,000 clones, around 80% being singletons. This clonotype originated in a woman aged 55-69 years in good health. Sequencing used blood. V is TRBV2 and J is TRBJ2-3, with D possibly TRBD2 on 5 matching bases. In nucleotides, the CDR3 is TGTGCCAGCAGAGTTAGCGTAAGTGCAGATACGCAGTATTTT. The encoded protein is CASRVSVSADTQYF.